This is a list of T cell receptor beta chains from one sample in a study. TCRdb independently ran MiXCR on the multiplex PCR reads; one entry per CDR3 protein. Of 350 to 450 distinct CDR3 sequences listed, approximately 29% are singletons. Sequencing input: tumor-infiltrating Tregs sorted from the breast tumor. Receptors originate from a female donor with breast cancer. Both conserved end residues are part of each CDR3. Fields, in order: clone size, V gene, J gene, D gene, CDR3 DNA, CDR3 protein. D genes are given only for firm matches. Clone size, where shown, is once, few, many, or a class for clones that have expanded.

NA	TRBV12-3/TRBV12-4	TRBJ1-2	NA	TGTGCCAGCAGCAGAGGGCATGGCCACACCTTC	CASSRGHGHTF
NA	TRBV12-3/TRBV12-4	TRBJ1-2	NA	TGTGCCAGCAGTCTCATAAGGGGAGGCTATGGCTACATCTTC	CASSLIRGGYGYIF
NA	TRBV12-3/TRBV12-4	TRBJ1-2	NA	TGTGCCAGCAGTTTAGCTAGGCGGACCATGGGTCCAGGAACCTATAGCTACGCCTTC	CASSLARRTMGPGTYSYAF
large	TRBV12-3/TRBV12-4	TRBJ1-2	NA	TGTGCCAGCAGTTTAACGGCGGGACCGGGTGGCTACACCTTC	CASSLTAGPGGYTF
few	TRBV12-3/TRBV12-4	TRBJ1-2	NA	TGTGCCGGCAGAAACCGGGGCTATGGCTACGCCTTC	CAGRNRGYGYAF
many	TRBV12-3/TRBV12-4	TRBJ1-2	NA	TGTGCCAGCAGTCTTTCCCGGGCGGCTAACTATGGCTACACCTTC	CASSLSRAANYGYTF
large	TRBV12-3/TRBV12-4	TRBJ1-2	NA	TGTGCCAGCAAACAGGGACACTCCAACTATGGCTACACCTTC	CASKQGHSNYGYTF
few	TRBV12-3/TRBV12-4	TRBJ1-2	NA	TGTGCCAGCACGGATGGGTATGGCTACACCTTC	CASTDGYGYTF
NA	TRBV12-3/TRBV12-4	TRBJ1-2	NA	TGTGCCAGCAGTGGGCGGAATAGGTCGGACGGGAATGGCTACACCTTC	CASSGRNRSDGNGYTF
NA	TRBV12-3/TRBV12-4	TRBJ1-2	NA	TGTGCCAGCAGTTTTATGGACTATGACTACACCTTC	CASSFMDYDYTF
large	TRBV12-3/TRBV12-4	TRBJ1-2	NA	TGTGCCAGCAGTTTCAGACAGGATCGCGGCTACACCTTC	CASSFRQDRGYTF
large	TRBV12-3/TRBV12-4	TRBJ1-2	TRBD1	TGTGCCAGCAGCGACCGACAGGGGTATGGCTACACCTTC	CASSDRQGYGYTF
NA	TRBV12-3/TRBV12-4	TRBJ1-2	NA	TGTGCCAGCAGCTTAGAGGGAGGCTATGGCTACACCTTC	CASSLEGGYGYTF
large	TRBV12-3/TRBV12-4	TRBJ1-2	NA	TGTGCCAGCAGTTTAGGGCTACGCTATGGCTACACCTTC	CASSLGLRYGYTF
hyperexpanded	TRBV12-3/TRBV12-4	TRBJ1-2	NA	TGTGCCAGCAGGAGCCGGCTCTATGGCTACACCTTC	CASRSRLYGYTF
large	TRBV12-3/TRBV12-4	TRBJ1-2	NA	TGTGCCAGCAGTTTTGGACCTAGGAGTGGCTACACCTTC	CASSFGPRSGYTF
few	TRBV12-3/TRBV12-4	TRBJ1-2	NA	TGTGCCAGCAGTTCTTACAGGGCATATGGCTACACCTTC	CASSSYRAYGYTF